This T cell receptor beta chain was obtained from a study of graft-versus-host responses after intestinal transplantation. On the study more broadly: Once they had received anti-thymocyte globulin induction, all recipients took tacrolimus and steroids for roughly three years.

Study-wide points: GvH clonotypes were identified within recipient marrow, with a subset emerging first in ileum or blood. Early post-transplant falls in HvG clones accompanied the peak levels of circulating GvH clones. Graft-donor T cell macrochimerism coincided with high graft-versus-host to host-versus-graft clonal ratios in allografts.

TCRdb's table, derived via immunoSEQ multiplex PCR, lists solely in-frame clones and lacks some. The sample lists fewer than 110,000 clones, 93% occurring once. Comment on this clone: Its antigen is unknown.

Per the germline V gene, CDR1 is SGDLS and CDR2 is YYNGEE. Trimming took 2 bases from V and 6 from J, leaving 9 bases between them. The CDR3 is 14 amino acids. The sequencing used unstimulated CD8+ T cells sorted from spleen or lymph node cells, collected before intestinal transplant. This chain links TRBV9 with TRBJ1-6, with no clear D. The receptor was derived from a human donor who received an intestinal transplant. CDR3 in amino acids: CASSVIEINSPLHF. CDR3 DNA: TGTGCCAGCAGCGTTATAGAGATTAATTCACCCCTCCACTTT.